Shown below are 22 T cell receptor beta chains from a single sample sequenced in a study of blood T cell repertoires in COVID-19. Here immunoSEQ multiplex PCR was the method, and the copy in TCRdb shows in-frame clones only, minus some. The sample lists under 150,000 clones, 70% to 90% occurring once. The sample consisted of peripheral blood. The receptors here all came from a woman in her fifties or sixties with COVID-19, enrolled during active disease.

The chain has TRBV7-9 and TRBJ2-3; the match to TRBD2 covers 12 bases. The V segment lost 5 bases and the J segment 2 bases; nucleotides outside the gene matches: 8. From germline, CDR1 is SEHNR and CDR2 FQNEAQ (reference sequence). The CDR3 length is 17 residues. CDR3 sequence (DNA): TGTGCCAGCAGCCGCGGGTCTAGCGGGGGGGACACAGATACGCAGTATTTT. Amino acid sequence: CASSRGSSGGDTDTQYF. The variable domain in full, completed from reference TRBV7-9 and TRBJ2-3, reads DTGVSQNPRHKITKRGQNVTFRCDPISEHNRLYWYRQTLGQGPEFLTYFQNEAQLEKSRLLSDRFSAERPKGSFSTLEIQRTEQGDSAMYLCASSRGSSGGDTDTQYFGPGTRLTVL.

The chain employs TRBV20-1 and TRBJ2-1, with unresolved D. This CDR3 region has 10 residues. The V gene lost 4 bases and the J gene lost 4 bases, with 2 bases spanning the gap. Germline CDR1 is DFQATT and CDR2 is SNEGSKA (reference sequence). CDR3 DNA sequence: TGCAGTGCTACTTACAATGAGCAGTTCTTC. Translated, it gives CSATYNEQFF.

V is TRBV6-1 and J is TRBJ1-2; TRBD1 is a possible D gene (6 bases). Trimming left V 1 base short and J 7 bases short, with 10 bases between. Germline values: CDR1 MNHNS, CDR2 SASEGT. This CDR3 comprises 13 residues. CDR3: CASSEEHRAGYTF. The CDR3 DNA follows: TGTGCCAGCAGTGAAGAACACAGGGCTGGCTACACCTTC.

This clone is a singleton in its sample. This chain uses TRBV5-1 with TRBJ1-4; weak D call: TRBD1 (6 bases). With 3 bases removed from V and 8 bases from J, the gap between germline ends came to 17 bases. Per germline, CDR1 SGHRS and CDR2 YFSETQ. The CDR3 is 15 amino acids. CDR3 residues: CASSSVGASGEKLFF. The CDR3 DNA follows: TGCGCCAGCAGCTCGGTGGGGGCATCGGGGGAAAAACTGTTTTTT.

The table lists this clone with a few counts. V gene TRBV6-2 or TRBV6-3 combines with J gene TRBJ2-3; the match to TRBD1 covers 10 bases. The CDR3 is made up of 16 amino acids. Germline CDR1 is MNHEY and CDR2 is SVGEGT. V dropped 4 bases and J dropped 4; count of bases not matched to a gene: 8. The CDR3 sequence: CASSSPGQGIADTQYF. The CDR3 DNA reads as TGTGCCAGCAGTTCACCGGGACAGGGGATTGCAGATACGCAGTATTTT.

The rearrangement links TRBV4-3 to TRBJ1-6; D perhaps matches TRBD1 (6 bases). This CDR3 has 17 residues. Trimming removed 0 bases at V and 0 bases at J, with 9 bases between. CDR1 and CDR2 (germline): LGHNA, YSLEER. The DNA for the CDR3 is TGCGCCAGCAGCCAAGAGGGAGGGGGCTCCTATAATTCACCCCTCCACTTT. As protein: CASSQEGGGSYNSPLHF.

This chain connects TRBV7-8 to TRBJ1-5; D gene uncertain. CDR1 and CDR2 (germline): SGHVS, FQNEAQ. Trimming took 4 bases from V and 3 from J, leaving 22 bases between them. CDR3 length: 18 residues. CDR3 in DNA: TGTGCCAGCAGCTCCCGGGGAGGGAGCTTTTCGGACAATCAGCCCCAGCATTTT. This encodes CASSSRGGSFSDNQPQHF.

The chain employs TRBV7-9 and TRBJ2-1, with TRBD1 matching over 7 bases. CDR1 is SEHNR and CDR2 is FQNEAQ in the germline V gene (reference sequence). Losses at the gene ends were 4 bases for V and 3 bases for J; bases not matched to a gene: 3. This CDR3 is 14 amino acids long. The CDR3 coding sequence is TGTGCCAGCAGCTCGACAGGGTTCTACAATGAGCAGTTCTTC. This codes for CASSSTGFYNEQFF.

The V call is TRBV7-2, the J call TRBJ1-3, with a weak D call TRBD1 (6 bases). V was trimmed by 5 bases and J by 4 bases, leaving 12 bases between them. Germline values: CDR1 SGHTA, CDR2 FQGNSA. The CDR3 runs to 14 residues. The CDR3 DNA is TGTGCCAGCAGCGCCAGTAGGGGGGGAAACACCATATATTTT. Its translation: CASSASRGGNTIYF.

This chain connects TRBV5-6 to TRBJ2-7; unclear D gene. V was cut by 4 bases and J by 2 bases, with 13 bases left in between. This CDR3 contains 14 residues. Germline V gene sequence: CDR1 SGHDT, CDR2 YYEEEE. CDR3 region: CASSGNTAPYEQYF. In nucleotides, the CDR3 is TGTGCCAGCAGCGGAAATACAGCTCCCTACGAGCAGTACTTC.

The chain is built from TRBV3-1 (or the pseudogene TRBV3-2) and TRBJ2-1, with 7 nucleotides matching TRBD2. The CDR3 totals 16 residues. In germline, CDR1 is LGHDT, CDR2 YNNKEL (reference sequence). V shed 1 base, J shed 7 bases, and the junction held 10 bases outside the gene matches. The CDR3 DNA reads as TGTGCCAGCAGCCAAGTAAGCGGGGCGATGGGGAATGAGCAGTTCTTC. Its protein is CASSQVSGAMGNEQFF.

In the case of this clone: Distinct nucleotide sequences in the sample also encode this CDR3. V is TRBV19 and J is TRBJ1-2, with D maybe TRBD1 (5 bases). The CDR3 has 14 residues. Trimming left V 7 bases short and J 5 bases short, with 17 bases between. Germline CDR1 LNHDA, CDR2 SQIVND (reference sequence). The CDR3 nucleotides read TGTGCCAGTACCAGACAAGGGGCGCCTTATGGCTACACCTTC. Its translation is CASTRQGAPYGYTF.

This clone was found once. This chain joins TRBV5-1 and TRBJ2-2; TRBD2 matches at 15 bases. CDR1 and CDR2 (germline): SGHRS, YFSETQ. There are 16 residues in the CDR3. Losses at the gene ends were 4 bases for V and 5 bases for J; bases not matched to a gene: 3. In DNA form, the CDR3 reads TGCGCCAGCAGCGAGGGACTAGCGGGGGGTACCGGGGAGCTGTTTTTT. Amino acid sequence: CASSEGLAGGTGELFF.

This chain links TRBV28 with TRBJ2-7; D perhaps matches TRBD2 (6 bases). The CDR3 has 14 amino acids. Trimming pared 3 bases from V and 3 bases from J, leaving 12 bases between. Germline lookup yields CDR1 MDHEN and CDR2 SYDVKM. CDR3 loop: CASSLGGNRYEQYF. The CDR3 nucleotides read TGTGCCAGCAGTTTGGGGGGAAACCGCTACGAGCAGTACTTC.

The genes are TRBV2 and TRBJ2-5, with TRBD2 identical over 13 bases. V was clipped by 6 bases and J by 4 bases; unmatched bases: 5. The CDR3 covers 15 residues. CDR1 and CDR2 from the germline V gene are SNHLY and FYNNEI. In DNA form, the CDR3 reads TGTGCCAGCAGGGGGACTAGCGGGGTCGGAGAGACCCAGTACTTC. It codes for CASRGTSGVGETQYF.

CDR3 protein: CASSTDTGQPQHF. The CDR3 coding sequence is TGCGCCAGCAGCACTGATACGGGGCAGCCCCAGCATTTT. V gene TRBV5-1 combines with J gene TRBJ1-5; D not resolved. Deletions cut 4 bases from V and 7 bases from J, with 12 bases between. Germline lookup yields CDR1 SGHRS and CDR2 YFSETQ. The CDR3 has 13 amino acids.

This clone has just a few counts. In DNA form, the CDR3 reads TGTGCCAGCCGGCCTTCAGGGGGCGATGGCTACACCTTC. Residues: CASRPSGGDGYTF. V is TRBV7-2 and J is TRBJ1-2; 8 nucleotides line up with TRBD1. V lost 8 bases to trimming and J lost 6 bases; unmatched junction nucleotides: 8. The CDR3 consists of 13 residues. CDR1 and CDR2 (germline): SGHTA, FQGNSA.

V and J are TRBV30 and TRBJ2-7, with D uncertain. V lost 0 bases and J 3 bases, leaving 6 bases between the germline ends. CDR3 length equals 12 residues. Germline-derived CDR1 and CDR2 are GTSNPN and SVGIG (reference sequence). CDR3 coding DNA: TGTGCCTGGAGTGTCGTGAGCTACGAGCAGTACTTC. Translating gives CAWSVVSYEQYF.

The chain is built from TRBV13 and TRBJ2-7; the match to TRBD2 covers 11 bases. The CDR3 is 13 amino acids. V shed 9 bases, J shed 4 bases, and the junction held 5 bases outside the gene matches. Germline CDR1 reads PRHDT; CDR2 reads FYEKMQ (reference sequence). Written as DNA, the CDR3 is TGTGCCAGTGGGACTAGCGGCGATTACGAGCAGTACTTC. Protein product: CASGTSGDYEQYF.

This rearrangement joins TRBV2 to TRBJ2-3; 11 bases match TRBD2. Trimming at V came to 7 bases and at J to 2 bases, leaving 8 bases not matched to a gene. Germline V gene data show CDR1 as SNHLY and CDR2 as FYNNEI. The CDR3 covers 16 residues. CDR3 sequence (DNA): TGTGCCAGCACTGGGACTAGCGGCCCCAACACAGATACGCAGTATTTT. Residues: CASTGTSGPNTDTQYF.

The genes are TRBV30 and TRBJ1-1; D is unclear. The V gene lost 1 base and the J gene lost 1 base, with 10 bases spanning the gap. Germline CDR1 and CDR2: GTSNPN and SVGIG (reference sequence). This CDR3 comprises 14 residues. For the CDR3, the DNA is TGTGCCTGGAGTGCGCCCGGTGAGAACACTGAAGCTTTCTTT. This codes for CAWSAPGENTEAFF.

The V and J genes are TRBV11-2 and TRBJ2-7, with 11 bases aligning to TRBD2. V shed 4 bases, J shed 0 bases, and the junction held 5 bases outside the gene matches. Germline CDR1 SGHAT, CDR2 FQNNGV. The CDR3 totals 16 residues. In DNA form, the CDR3 reads TGTGCCAGCAGCTCCCTAGCGGGGGGCAACTCCTACGAGCAGTACTTC. Encoded protein: CASSSLAGGNSYEQYF.